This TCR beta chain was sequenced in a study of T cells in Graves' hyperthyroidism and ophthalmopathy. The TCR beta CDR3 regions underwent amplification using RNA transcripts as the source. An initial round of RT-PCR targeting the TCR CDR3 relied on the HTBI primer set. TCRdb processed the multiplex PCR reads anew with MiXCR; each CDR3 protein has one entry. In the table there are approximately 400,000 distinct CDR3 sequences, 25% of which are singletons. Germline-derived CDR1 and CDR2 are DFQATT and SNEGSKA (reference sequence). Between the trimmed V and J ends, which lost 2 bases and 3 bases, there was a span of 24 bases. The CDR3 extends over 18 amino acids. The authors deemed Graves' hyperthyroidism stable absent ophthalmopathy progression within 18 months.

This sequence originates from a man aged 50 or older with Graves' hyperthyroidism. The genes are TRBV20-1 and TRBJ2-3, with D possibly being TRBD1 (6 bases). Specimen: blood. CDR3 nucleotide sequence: TGCAGTGCTAGAATATCCTTTTTAGGGGGAGAGGGTACAGATACGCAGTATTTT. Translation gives CSARISFLGGEGTDTQYF.